The clone carrying this T cell receptor (beta chain) was found once. These data come from a study of blood T cell repertoires in COVID-19. Overall study: COVID-19 samples from acute and convalescent phases originated in the United States, Italy and Spain. T cells, B-cell-depleted T cells, or PBMCs supplied cDNA or gDNA.

In the authors' workflow: From reference gene primer amplification, estimates of nucleated cell counts were derived. Sequencing used immunoSEQ multiplex PCR; TCRdb keeps in-frame clones, though not all of them. V and J calls plus clone size are reproduced from that table; the DNA served to infer D and trimming. The table shows 280,000 or so clones, with around 86% occurring only once. The sample taken for sequencing was peripheral blood. The sequence came from a human donor in a cohort sampled during active COVID-19.

CDR3: CATSDSGSMDYGYTF. In nucleotides, the CDR3 is TGTGCCACCAGTGATTCTGGCAGTATGGACTATGGCTACACCTTC. The chain is built from TRBV24-1 and TRBJ1-2, with D unresolved. Germline loops: CDR1 KGHDR, CDR2 SFDVKD. The CDR3 has 15 amino acids. V was shortened by 2 bases and J by 3 bases, with 12 bases between the two germline ends.